The 27 T cell receptor beta chains given below trace back to one sample, sequenced in a study of blood T cells in healthy people across ages. Primers used in a second PCR of roughly 6 to 11 cycles were a sample-barcoded 5' primer and a J-beta primer mix. TCRdb itself ran the 5' RACE reads through MiXCR, one entry per CDR3 protein. Of some 1.6 million distinct CDR3 sequences in the sample, roughly 30% are singletons; the top ten hold roughly 12%. Sequencing was performed on blood. These receptors originate from a woman in her 30s in good health.

This clonotype was seen a few times. The rearrangement joins TRBV4-2 to TRBJ2-3; 10 bases match TRBD2. CDR1 LGHNA and CDR2 YNFKEQ come from the germline V gene. Trimming removed 4 bases from V and 6 bases from J; junction bases left unmatched: 19. CDR3 length: 19 amino acids. For the CDR3, the DNA is TGTGCCAGCAGCCGTATCTTCAGCGGGGGGGCCGTAAACGGTGATACGCAGTATTTT. Translating gives CASSRIFSGGAVNGDTQYF.

This clonotype was counted only a few times. CDR3 DNA sequence: TGTGCCAGCAGCTTAGAATGGGACAGCGATGGCTACACCTTC. It encodes CASSLEWDSDGYTF. V usage is TRBV7-8 and J usage is TRBJ1-2, with 7 positions matching TRBD1. With V trimmed by 1 base and J by 6 bases, 5 bases remained unmatched. Germline CDR1 SGHVS, CDR2 FQNEAQ. CDR3 length: 14 residues.

The chain is built from TRBV4-2 and TRBJ1-5; tentative D call: TRBD1 (5 bases). CDR1 LGHNA and CDR2 YNFKEQ come from the germline V gene. CDR3 length: 17 residues. Trimming cost V 0 bases and J 7 bases, with 19 bases left between them. The CDR3 spells CASSQDSSGASEQPQHF. As DNA, the CDR3 is TGTGCCAGCAGCCAAGATTCATCCGGGGCCTCGGAACAGCCCCAGCATTTT.

The V and J genes are TRBV27 and TRBJ1-2; 9 positions match TRBD1. The CDR3 contains 16 residues. V lost 8 bases, J lost 1 base, and 11 bases stayed unmatched. Germline V gives CDR1 MNHEY, CDR2 SMNVEV (reference sequence). Here the CDR3 DNA reads TGTGCCAGCGAAACCGGGGACAGGGATGTTAACTATGGCTACACCTTC. The encoded protein is CASETGDRDVNYGYTF.

The genes are TRBV19 and TRBJ1-1; D call uncertain. Trimming removed 3 bases from V and 0 bases from J, with 5 bases in between. Germline V gives CDR1 LNHDA, CDR2 SQIVND (reference sequence). This CDR3 region has 13 residues. The CDR3 coding sequence is TGTGCCAGTAGTATTAAAGTGAACACTGAAGCTTTCTTT. Its protein is CASSIKVNTEAFF.

The sample holds a few counts of this clonotype. CDR3 region: CASSLAGGPVYNEQFF. The CDR3 bases are TGTGCCAGCAGCTTGGCGGGGGGGCCAGTATACAATGAGCAGTTCTTC. The chain joins TRBV7-9 to TRBJ2-1; 9 bases are shared with TRBD2. Germline trimming cut 3 bases from V and 4 bases from J; bases unmatched to any gene: 7. The CDR3 extends over 16 amino acids. CDR1 SEHNR and CDR2 FQNEAQ come from the germline V gene (reference sequence).

Notes on this clonotype: The junction does not match germline at one end; this may be a read error. The rearrangement uses TRBV5-1 and TRBJ2-4; D gene unclear. Near its end, the DNA agrees better with TRBJ2-7, so the J call may be wrong. Germline V lookup: CDR1 SGHRS, CDR2 YFSETQ. The CDR3 is 15 residues long. CDR3 amino acids: CASSFFHRTVAEQYF. CDR3 in DNA: TGCGCCAGTAGCTTTTTTCACAGAACTGTCGCCGAGCAGTACTTC.

About this clonotype: A much larger clone lies a single base off, so this may be a read error. V usage is TRBV29-1 and J usage is TRBJ2-1, with D possibly being TRBD2 (6 bases). From germline, CDR1 is SQVTM and CDR2 ANQGSEA. The CDR3 runs to 14 residues. The DNA of the CDR3 is TGCAGTGTACTAGTGGGAGGCCTATACAATGAGCAGTTCTTC. Translating gives CSVLVGGLYNEQFF.

The genes are TRBV27 and TRBJ2-1; 9 bases align to TRBD1. V was pared by 8 bases and J by 6 bases, with 23 bases of the junction left unmatched. The germline V gene has CDR1 MNHEY and CDR2 SMNVEV (reference sequence). The CDR3 spans 19 residues. CDR3 in DNA: TGTGCCAGCCGTGTGACGGGACAGGGAGCTGGCGGGGCGCTCAATGAGCAGTTCTTC. This sequence encodes CASRVTGQGAGGALNEQFF.

This clonotype has just a few counts. One end of the junction is discordant with germline, which a read error may explain. The chain joins TRBV9 to TRBJ2-6; 10 bases fit TRBD1. This CDR3 is built from 17 residues. Germline loops: CDR1 SGDLS, CDR2 YYNGEE. The CDR3 protein is CASSATGGEPGANVRTF. The DNA for the CDR3 is TGTGCCAGCAGCGCGACAGGGGGCGAGCCTGGGGCCAACGTCCGGACTTTC.

This chain joins TRBV21-1 and TRBJ2-1; the listed D gene, TRBD2, was not tested against the DNA. TRBV21-1 is labeled a pseudogene. The CDR3 has 15 amino acids. The CDR3 DNA reads as TGTGCCAGCAGCCGACTAGCGGGAGTTGACAATGAGCAGTTCTTC. Amino acids: CASSRLAGVDNEQFF.

V is TRBV4-1 and J is TRBJ1-2; D gene ambiguous. This CDR3 region has 17 residues. The germline gives CDR1 MGHRA, CDR2 YSYEKL. V was shortened by 1 base and J by 0 bases, with 15 bases between the two germline ends. The DNA of the CDR3 is TGCGCCAGCAGCCAAGTGGTCAGGACCCCAACTAACTATGGCTACACCTTC. Protein product: CASSQVVRTPTNYGYTF.

This clonotype has ten or more counts. This chain connects TRBV28 to TRBJ1-2, with D unresolved. Per germline, CDR1 MDHEN and CDR2 SYDVKM. With 6 bases removed from V and 4 bases from J, the gap between germline ends came to 12 bases. The CDR3 extends over 13 amino acids. CDR3 coding DNA: TGTGCCAGCAGCGGAACAGCGATCTATGGCTACACCTTC. Protein product: CASSGTAIYGYTF.

This chain connects TRBV20-1 to TRBJ2-7; D remains unclear. The V and J ends lost 4 bases and 7 bases respectively, with 20 bases between them. The CDR3 is made up of 14 amino acids. CDR1 and CDR2 (germline): DFQATT, SNEGSKA (reference sequence). The CDR3 protein is CSATGGPAVREQYF. DNA for the CDR3: TGCAGTGCTACGGGTGGCCCCGCCGTGAGGGAGCAGTACTTC.

For this clonotype: A read error may account for a junction end that differs from germline. This chain uses TRBV7-9 with TRBJ2-3; the match to TRBD1 covers 9 bases. CDR3 length equals 16 residues. Germline CDR1 is SEHNR and CDR2 is FQNEAQ (reference sequence). The CDR3, as DNA: TGTGCCGGCAGCCTAACAGGGGGCGCGTCGACAGATACGCAGTATTTT. It translates to CAGSLTGGASTDTQYF.

The J gene is TRBJ2-1, the V gene TRBV5-6; the match to TRBD2 covers 13 bases. CDR1 SGHDT and CDR2 YYEEEE come from the germline V gene. V lost 4 bases, J lost 2 bases, and 9 bases stayed unmatched. The CDR3 extends over 18 amino acids. The CDR3 loop reads CASSPGLAGVVTYNEQFF. The DNA for the CDR3 is TGTGCCAGCAGCCCAGGACTAGCGGGAGTAGTAACCTACAATGAGCAGTTCTTC.

This clonotype has a handful of counts. This sequence joins TRBV9 and TRBJ1-6; D gene unclear. The CDR3 is made up of 14 amino acids. The V end was cut by 0 bases, the J end by 5 bases, with 6 bases between. Germline lookup yields CDR1 SGDLS and CDR2 YYNGEE. The CDR3 region is CASSVEQNNSPLHF. CDR3 coding DNA: TGTGCCAGCAGCGTAGAACAGAATAATTCACCCCTCCACTTT.

This clonotype was detected only a few times. V is TRBV7-2 and J is TRBJ2-3; 8 bases line up with TRBD2. Germline V gives CDR1 SGHTA, CDR2 FQGNSA. The CDR3 sequence is 16 residues long. With V trimmed by 2 bases and J by 4 bases, 8 bases remained unmatched. This CDR3 reads CASSLFGGAIADTQYF. CDR3 in DNA: TGTGCCAGCAGCTTATTCGGGGGGGCCATAGCAGATACGCAGTATTTT.

This clonotype was seen a few times. The chain recombines TRBV30 with TRBJ2-1, with D perhaps TRBD2 (5 bases). V was clipped by 8 bases and J by 5 bases, with 28 bases between them. The length of the CDR3 is 17 residues. Germline V gene sequence: CDR1 GTSNPN, CDR2 SVGIG (reference sequence). This CDR3 is CALEGYRRERRDNEQFF. CDR3 in DNA: TGTGCCCTCGAAGGGTACCGGAGAGAGCGGAGAGACAATGAGCAGTTCTTC.

This rearrangement joins TRBV9 to TRBJ2-1; D is unclear. Trimming shortened V by 0 bases and J by 5 bases, and 9 bases separated the two germline ends. Per the germline V gene, CDR1 is SGDLS and CDR2 is YYNGEE. The CDR3 contains 14 residues. The CDR3 loop is CASSVVWADNEQFF. In DNA, the CDR3 is TGTGCCAGCAGCGTAGTTTGGGCCGACAATGAGCAGTTCTTC.

This clonotype appeared a single time. The chain couples TRBV28 to TRBJ1-5; D is ambiguous. Per germline, CDR1 MDHEN and CDR2 SYDVKM. V was clipped by 6 bases and J by 7 bases, with 10 bases between them. CDR3 size: 12 residues. CDR3 loop: CASRRAKQPQHF. Written as DNA, the CDR3 is TGTGCCAGCAGGCGTGCTAAGCAGCCCCAGCATTTT.

The rearrangement uses TRBV2 and TRBJ2-5; 7 bases match TRBD1. The CDR3 is 13 residues long. Germline trimming cut 11 bases from V and 2 bases from J; bases unmatched to any gene: 8. Germline loops: CDR1 SNHLY, CDR2 FYNNEI. The DNA of the CDR3 is TGTGCCGAAGGATCGACAGGGCAAGAGACCCAGTACTTC. Translated: CAEGSTGQETQYF.

This clonotype was detected a few times. The chain links TRBV7-2 to TRBJ2-1; D is uncertain. Germline V gene sequence: CDR1 SGHTA, CDR2 FQGNSA. This CDR3 spans 18 amino acids. V shed 5 bases and J shed 6 bases, with 26 bases lying between them. As DNA, the CDR3 is TGTGCCAGCAGCCCCTCTGGTGGGCGAACTACCCTCCGCAATGAGCAGTTCTTC. Protein product: CASSPSGGRTTLRNEQFF.

The V call is TRBV5-1, the J call TRBJ2-1, with 14 bases aligning to TRBD2. J was trimmed by 12 bases and V by 3 bases; bases with no gene match: 14. This CDR3 comprises 17 residues. Germline assignment: CDR1 SGHRS and CDR2 YFSETQ. The CDR3 sequence is CASSWGTSGRGFDGQFF. The CDR3 DNA sequence: TGCGCCAGCAGCTGGGGGACTAGCGGGAGAGGTTTCGATGGGCAGTTCTTC.

This clonotype appeared many times. J is TRBJ2-7 and V is TRBV4-2; a possible D gene is TRBD1 (6 bases). The CDR3 totals 15 residues. The V gene's germline CDR1 is LGHNA and CDR2 YNFKEQ. V gave up 0 bases and J gave up 2 bases, with 11 bases separating them. CDR3 nucleotides: TGTGCCAGCAGCCAAGATCAGGACAGACCCTACGAGCAGTACTTC. This sequence encodes CASSQDQDRPYEQYF.

This clonotype occurred a few times. The chain joins TRBV2 to TRBJ2-5, with 10 positions matching TRBD2. V was pared by 2 bases and J by 3 bases, with 6 bases of the junction left unmatched. CDR3 length equals 16 residues. Germline assignment: CDR1 SNHLY and CDR2 FYNNEI. CDR3 region: CASSEFASGGEETQYF. The DNA for the CDR3 is TGTGCCAGCAGTGAATTCGCTAGCGGGGGTGAAGAGACCCAGTACTTC.

The table lists this clonotype with a few counts. The V call is TRBV20-1, the J call TRBJ2-4; D may be TRBD2 (5 bases). The CDR3 runs 13 residues. Looked up from germline, CDR1 is DFQATT and CDR2 is SNEGSKA (reference sequence). V was shortened by 3 bases and J by 8 bases, with 14 bases between the two germline ends. As DNA, the CDR3 is TGCAGTGCTAGTGAGGGTAATTGGGACATTCAGTACTTC. The encoded protein is CSASEGNWDIQYF.